Listed here are 17 T cell receptor beta chains from one sample, sequenced in a study of a mutant IDH1 vaccine in newly diagnosed glioma. Produced via immunoSEQ multiplex PCR; TCRdb's table is partial and in-frame only. Here the sample spans some 54,000 clones, approximately 81% being singletons. No antigen has been assigned to these receptors. As to time point: week 35, safety follow-up. Vaccine doses each comprised 300 ug of mutant IDH1 20-mer peptide, with topical imiquimod. Material: PBMCs, obtained from a glioma patient whose treatment included an IDH1 peptide vaccine. The source is a woman younger than 35 with glioma.

The chain recombines TRBV27 with TRBJ1-2; D might be TRBD1 (5 bases). V was pared by 2 bases and J by 4 bases, with 11 bases between. The CDR3 length is 14 residues. Per germline, CDR1 MNHEY and CDR2 SMNVEV (reference sequence). The CDR3 DNA follows: TGTGCCAGCAGTTTACTGGGGACGGGCTATGGCTACACCTTC. Translated: CASSLLGTGYGYTF.

This rearrangement joins TRBV6-5 to TRBJ1-1, with D possibly TRBD1 on 6 matching bases. The CDR3 contains 14 residues. Germline V gene lookup returns CDR1 MNHEY and CDR2 SVGAGI. V was trimmed by 7 bases and J by 6 bases, leaving 18 bases between them. In DNA, the CDR3 is TGTGCCAGCACCAACTTGGGGGGCAGCTCTGAAGCTTTCTTT. Its translation is CASTNLGGSSEAFF.

In DNA, the CDR3 is TGTGCCAGTAGTATCGCCCCCGGGGGGCCCCCCACAGATACGCAGTATTTT. This translates into CASSIAPGGPPTDTQYF. The J gene is TRBJ2-3, the V gene TRBV19; perhaps TRBD2 as D (7 bases). The germline V gene encodes CDR1 LNHDA and CDR2 SQIVND (reference sequence). This CDR3 is 17 amino acids long. Trimming pared 3 bases from V and 2 bases from J, leaving 18 bases between. Supplemented by reference TRBV19 and TRBJ2-3, the full variable domain reads DGGITQSPKYLFRKEGQNVTLSCEQNLNHDAMYWYRQDPGQGLRLIYYSQIVNDFQKGDIAEGYSVSREKKESFPLTVTSAQKNPTAFYLCASSIAPGGPPTDTQYFGPGTRLTVL.

The CDR3 DNA follows: TGTGCCAGCAGCTTAGGGGGGCCGTCCTACGAGCAGTACTTC. Translated, it gives CASSLGGPSYEQYF. The chain links TRBV7-7 to TRBJ2-7; D possibly corresponds to TRBD1 (6 bases). CDR1 SSHAT and CDR2 FNYEAQ come from the germline V gene (reference sequence). V lost 1 base and J lost 1, with 8 bases in between. There are 14 residues in the CDR3.

This chain connects TRBV5-1 to TRBJ2-7; tentatively, D is TRBD2 (6 bases). The CDR3 is 13 amino acids. CDR1 SGHRS and CDR2 YFSETQ come from the germline V gene. Between the trimmed V and J ends, which lost 5 bases and 0 bases, there was a span of 9 bases. CDR3 in amino acids: CASRSTSSYEQYF. DNA for the CDR3: TGCGCCAGCAGATCGACTAGCTCCTACGAGCAGTACTTC.

The chain is built from TRBV5-1 and TRBJ2-2; the D gene is possibly TRBD1 (5 bases). Per germline, CDR1 SGHRS and CDR2 YFSETQ. The length of the CDR3 is 15 residues. Trimming took off 0 bases at V and 6 bases at J, with 12 bases between the two ends. The CDR3 spells CASSLGAGSPGELFF. In DNA, the CDR3 is TGCGCCAGCAGCTTGGGGGCAGGGTCCCCCGGGGAGCTGTTTTTT.

Concerning this clone itself: A junction end diverges from the germline sequence, so it may reflect a read error. The V and J genes are TRBV11-3 and TRBJ2-7; TRBD1 matches 7 bases. The CDR3 is made up of 14 amino acids. Germline CDR1 is SGHNT and CDR2 is YENEEA. The CDR3 nucleotides are TGTGCCAGCGGCTTAGACAGGGCCTCCTACGAGCAGTACTTC. Encoded protein: CASGLDRASYEQYF.

V is TRBV5-4 and J is TRBJ2-7, with D perhaps matching TRBD2 (5 bases). The CDR3 sequence is 15 residues long. The germline V gene has CDR1 SGHNT and CDR2 YYREEE (reference sequence). V was clipped by 2 bases and J by 1 base, with 13 bases between them. The chain's CDR3 is CASSLLPGKSYEQYF. CDR3 nucleotides: TGTGCCAGCAGCTTACTACCCGGGAAGTCCTACGAGCAGTACTTC.

V is TRBV11-1 and J is TRBJ1-1, with 8 bases fitting TRBD1. CDR1 is SGHAT, CDR2 FQDESV, per germline (reference sequence). CDR3 length equals 16 residues. With 5 bases clipped from V and 11 bases from J, the junction kept 19 bases outside the gene matches. CDR3 protein: CASSRGQGVSRLGAFF. The CDR3 nucleotides read TGTGCCAGCAGCCGAGGACAGGGAGTAAGTCGCCTAGGGGCTTTCTTT. Drawing the rest from reference TRBV11-1 and TRBJ1-1, the complete variable domain is EAEVAQSPRYKITEKSQAVAFWCDPISGHATLYWYRQILGQGPELLVQFQDESVVDDSQLPKDRFSAERLKGVDSTLKIQPAELGDSAMYLCASSRGQGVSRLGAFFGQGTRLTVV.

The rearrangement links TRBV30 to TRBJ2-7; D not certain. Trimming took 0 bases from V and 2 from J, leaving 14 bases between them. Germline V gene data show CDR1 as GTSNPN and CDR2 as SVGIG (reference sequence). The CDR3 is made up of 15 amino acids. The CDR3 region has the DNA TGTGCCTGGAGTGTACGTAGGCGGAACCCCTACGAGCAGTACTTC. Translation gives CAWSVRRRNPYEQYF.

The chain recombines TRBV29-1 with TRBJ2-1; the D gene is possibly TRBD2 (7 bases). CDR1 is SQVTM and CDR2 is ANQGSEA in the germline V gene. The CDR3 consists of 16 residues. V gave up 5 bases and J gave up 7 bases, with 24 bases separating them. The DNA for the CDR3 is TGCAGCGTTAACCGCCGTAGGGGGGGGCGGGGGAATGAGCAGTTCTTC. This translates into CSVNRRRGGRGNEQFF.

The chain joins TRBV7-8 to TRBJ2-2, with D hard to call. The CDR3 has 13 amino acids. The germline V gene has CDR1 SGHVS and CDR2 FQNEAQ. V dropped 2 bases and J dropped 4 bases, with 5 bases sitting between them. As DNA, the CDR3 is TGTGCCAGCAGCTTAACCGGCACCGGGGAGCTGTTTTTT. This sequence encodes CASSLTGTGELFF. The variable domain in full, with the rest retrieved from reference TRBV7-8 and TRBJ2-2, is GAGVSQSPRYKVAKRGQDVALRCDPISGHVSLFWYQQALGQGPEFLTYFQNEAQLDKSGLPSDRFFAERPEGSVSTLKIQRTQQEDSAVYLCASSLTGTGELFFGEGSRLTVL.

J is TRBJ1-4 and V is TRBV7-9, with a weak D call TRBD1 (5 bases). Trimming took 5 bases from V and 12 from J, leaving 19 bases between them. There are 14 residues in the CDR3. Per germline, CDR1 SEHNR and CDR2 FQNEAQ (reference sequence). The CDR3 reads CASSLTALGGELFF. In DNA form, the CDR3 reads TGTGCCAGCAGCCTGACAGCCCTCGGTGGGGAACTGTTTTTT.

The V and J genes are TRBV5-1 and TRBJ1-1; tentative D call: TRBD1 (5 bases). This CDR3 has 13 amino acids. V lost 4 bases to trimming and J lost 11 bases, with 18 bases between them. Germline V CDR1 and CDR2: SGHRS, YFSETQ. The CDR3 spells CASSPTVKAGAFF. CDR3 DNA: TGCGCCAGCAGCCCGACAGTGAAGGCCGGGGCTTTCTTT.

This chain connects TRBV7-2 to TRBJ2-1; 7 bases agree with TRBD2. Germline trimming cut 0 bases from V and 2 bases from J; bases unmatched to any gene: 1. The CDR3 runs to 15 residues. The germline gives CDR1 SGHTA, CDR2 FQGNSA. The CDR3 DNA is TGTGCCAGCAGCTTAGCCGGGGGGACCTACAATGAGCAGTTCTTC. Protein sequence: CASSLAGGTYNEQFF.

The genes are TRBV5-1 and TRBJ2-3; tentative D call: TRBD2 (6 bases). V lost 1 base, J lost 1 base, and 13 bases lay in between. The CDR3 runs 16 residues. Per germline, CDR1 SGHRS and CDR2 YFSETQ. The CDR3 here is CASSLPARGGTDTQYF. As DNA, the CDR3 is TGCGCCAGCAGCTTGCCGGCGCGGGGTGGCACAGATACGCAGTATTTT.

The CDR3 is CASSQDPGLAGGSYEQYF. The CDR3 region has the DNA TGCGCCAGCAGCCAAGATCCCGGACTAGCGGGGGGTTCCTACGAGCAGTACTTC. This chain uses TRBV4-3 with TRBJ2-7, with 14 bases that match TRBD2. The CDR3 consists of 18 residues. V shed 0 bases, J shed 1 base, and the junction held 5 bases outside the gene matches. CDR1 is LGHNA and CDR2 is YSLEER in the germline V gene.